This entry is about one T cell receptor beta chain. Germline V gene data show CDR1 as DFQATT and CDR2 as SNEGSKA (reference sequence). V was clipped by 2 bases and J by 7 bases; unmatched bases: 14. The CDR3 spans 17 residues. Sample-barcoded 5' priming and a J-beta primer mix drove a second PCR of about 6 to 12 cycles. MiXCR was run by TCRdb on the 5' RACE reads, yielding one entry per CDR3 protein. Of about 1.6 million distinct CDR3 sequences in the sample, roughly 32% are singletons; the top ten hold around 11%. These data come from a study of blood T cells in healthy people across ages. What was sequenced was blood. The rearrangement joins TRBV20-1 to TRBJ2-2; 9 nucleotides agree with TRBD2. The receptor was derived from a woman aged 25 to 45 in good health. CDR3 DNA sequence: TGCAGTGCTAGACTGAAGATCTCAGCGGGGGGCTTCGGGGAGCTGTTTTTT. This codes for CSARLKISAGGFGELFF.